These 28 T cell receptor beta chains were all obtained from the same sample, sequenced in a study of tumor-infiltrating lymphocytes in primary liver carcinoma. Using a constant-region primer together with ProtoScript II reverse transcriptase, TCR beta cDNA was made from about 490 ng of total RNA. Three-round nested multiplex PCR performed with slightly modified ARM-PCR produced the TCR beta libraries. The opening two PCR rounds, about 10 cycles each, paired TRBV1-TRBV30 forward primers with a C-beta reverse primer. TCRdb analysed the multiplex PCR reads with MiXCR anew, one entry per CDR3 protein. This table holds about 99,000 distinct CDR3 sequences, approximately 68% found once. The 20-30 mg bulk tissue piece was not sorted before simultaneous RNA and DNA extraction. Sequencing was done on a sample of liver tumor tissue from sampling region 5. Subset defined: tumor region T5, tumor centre. These receptor sequences come from a woman aged 55-70 years with primary liver carcinoma and hepatitis B virus infection.

This clonotype was seen repeatedly, ten times or more. The chain links TRBV29-1 to TRBJ2-1; no firm D call. V lost 4 bases and J 0 bases, leaving 10 bases between the germline ends. Germline assignment: CDR1 SQVTM and CDR2 ANQGSEA. This CDR3 region has 14 residues. The CDR3 here is CSVVGRSSYNEQFF. The DNA for the CDR3 is TGCAGCGTTGTAGGCAGGTCCTCCTACAATGAGCAGTTCTTC.

This clonotype came up many times. The chain employs TRBV7-9 and TRBJ2-1, with 7 nucleotides matching TRBD2. Germline CDR1 is SEHNR and CDR2 is FQNEAQ (reference sequence). V was clipped by 1 base and J by 9 bases; unmatched bases: 6. CDR3 length: 14 residues. The CDR3 region has the DNA TGTGCCAGCAGCTTAGGACTAGCCGTAAGTGAGCAGTTCTTC. This encodes CASSLGLAVSEQFF.

Notes on this clonotype: A much larger clone is a single base away; this may be a read error. The V gene is TRBV5-1, the J gene TRBJ2-1, with 11 bases identical to TRBD2. The CDR3 contains 18 residues. J was trimmed by 10 bases and V by 4 bases; bases with no gene match: 19. CDR1 is SGHRS, CDR2 YFSETQ, per germline. The CDR3 is CASSLRGTSGGVTKEQFF. The CDR3 nucleotides are TGCGCCAGCAGCCTGAGGGGGACTAGCGGTGGAGTCACCAAAGAGCAGTTCTTC.

V usage is TRBV28 and J usage is TRBJ2-7; D remains ambiguous. The V end was cut by 7 bases, the J end by 4 bases, with 20 bases between. Germline CDR1 is MDHEN and CDR2 is SYDVKM. The length of the CDR3 is 15 residues. The CDR3: CASNTLSRRLYEQYF. CDR3 bases: TGTGCCAGCAACACACTAAGCAGAAGACTTTACGAGCAGTACTTC. The variable domain in full, completed from reference TRBV28 and TRBJ2-7, reads DVKVTQSSRYLVKRTGEKVFLECVQDMDHENMFWYRQDPGLGLRLIYFSYDVKMKEKGDIPEGYSVSREKKERFSLILESASTNQTSMYLCASNTLSRRLYEQYFGPGTRLTVT.

This clonotype showed up just once. J is TRBJ2-3 and V is TRBV11-3; D not certain. This CDR3 has 17 residues. Trimming removed 5 bases at V and 5 bases at J, with 23 bases between. The V gene's germline CDR1 is SGHNT and CDR2 YENEEA. The CDR3 DNA sequence: TGTGCCAGCAGCCCGACCCAAGTGGCCGTTGGCAGAGATACGCAGTATTTT. Its protein is CASSPTQVAVGRDTQYF.

Within the sample, this clonotype is medium-sized. The V call is TRBV29-1, the J call TRBJ2-1; D call uncertain. The CDR3 is 11 residues long. Trimming removed 3 bases from V and 2 bases from J, with 2 bases in between. Germline-derived CDR1 and CDR2 are SQVTM and ANQGSEA. CDR3 sequence reads: CSVETYNEQFF. CDR3 nucleotide sequence: TGCAGCGTTGAGACCTACAATGAGCAGTTCTTC.

With respect to this clonotype: It may be a read error: a sequence one base away is much more abundant. The rearrangement links TRBV28 to TRBJ2-7; D is unclear. This CDR3 region has 15 residues. Germline V gene data show CDR1 as MDHEN and CDR2 as SYDVKM. Trimming pared 6 bases from V and 6 bases from J, leaving 21 bases between. The CDR3: CASSVAWQEFSEQYF. CDR3 sequence (DNA): TGTGCCAGCAGCGTGGCGTGGCAGGAGTTCAGCGAGCAGTACTTC.

In regard to this clonotype: It may be a read error: a sequence one base away is much more abundant. J is TRBJ2-3 and V is TRBV5-4; D may be TRBD1 or TRBD2 (7 bases each). Trimming cost V 4 bases and J 2 bases, with 17 bases left between them. The germline V gene encodes CDR1 SGHNT and CDR2 YYREEE (reference sequence). CDR3 length: 16 residues. CDR3 loop: CASSTSQGGYTDTQYF. For the CDR3, the DNA is TGTGCCAGCAGCACCTCGCAGGGGGGGTACACAGATACGCAGTATTTT.

This sequence joins TRBV7-3 and TRBJ2-1; D is unclear. Trimming removed 2 bases from V and 10 bases from J, with 12 bases in between. This CDR3 has 13 residues. Germline loops: CDR1 SGHTA, CDR2 FQGTGA. In DNA, the CDR3 is TGTGCCAGCAGCTTAGGACGGCTCAAAGAGCAGTTCTTC. It is translated as CASSLGRLKEQFF.

This clonotype was recorded once. The junction departs from germline at one end; a sequencing error may be responsible. The CDR3 DNA reads as TGTGCCAGCAGTTTAGGGTCTTCACCCAGCGGAGAGACCCAGTACTTC. Protein: CASSLGSSPSGETQYF. The chain has TRBV11-2 and TRBJ2-5, with D tentatively TRBD2 (5 bases). Per the germline V gene, CDR1 is SGHAT and CDR2 is FQNNGV. The CDR3 is 16 residues long.

This rearrangement joins TRBV29-1 to TRBJ2-3; 7 nucleotides line up with TRBD2. CDR1 and CDR2 from the germline V gene are SQVTM and ANQGSEA. This CDR3 is built from 15 residues. The V and J ends lost 4 bases and 2 bases, in that order; junction bases with no gene match: 9. The CDR3 protein is CSVGGGRDNTDTQYF. In DNA, the CDR3 is TGCAGCGTTGGCGGGGGACGTGATAACACAGATACGCAGTATTTT.

The table lists this clonotype with many counts. The chain carries TRBV5-1 and TRBJ1-4; tentatively, D is TRBD1 (5 bases). Germline V gene lookup returns CDR1 SGHRS and CDR2 YFSETQ. This CDR3 has 16 residues. With 4 bases removed from V and 4 bases from J, the gap between germline ends came to 17 bases. The DNA for the CDR3 is TGCGCCAGCAGCATTCCACGAGGAGGGGATAATGAAAAACTGTTTTTT. It encodes CASSIPRGGDNEKLFF.

Turning to this clonotype: Without the conserved terminal phenylalanine or tryptophan, this CDR3 likely stems from a read error. V gene TRBV6-1 combines with J gene TRBJ2-1; either TRBD1 or TRBD2 may fit D (5 bases each). The CDR3 contains 17 residues. Germline CDR1 is MNHNS and CDR2 is SASEGT. Trimming shortened V by 4 bases and J by 6 bases, and 22 bases separated the two germline ends. This CDR3 reads CASSGVGARGPLNEQFV. In DNA form, the CDR3 reads TGTGCCAGCAGTGGTGTAGGGGCGAGAGGGCCTCTCAATGAGCAGTTCGTC.

Concerning this clonotype itself: Mismatch with germline at one junction end may stem from a read error. The rearrangement links TRBV5-5 to TRBJ2-3; 8 nucleotides match TRBD2. Germline loops: CDR1 SGHKS, CDR2 YYEKEE (reference sequence). The CDR3 is 16 amino acids. The CDR3 coding sequence is TGTGCCATCAGCCTACAACTAGCGGCCCCCACAGATACGCAGTATTTT. It translates to CAISLQLAAPTDTQYF.

With respect to this clonotype: Given a much more abundant clone one base away, this may be a read error. The chain combines TRBV5-8 with TRBJ1-2, with 8 bases that match TRBD1. Trimming at V came to 8 bases and at J to 1 base, leaving 16 bases not matched to a gene. Looked up from germline, CDR1 is SGHTS and CDR2 is YDEGEE. This CDR3 has 17 residues. Here the CDR3 reads CARSRRGTGYLNYGYTF. As DNA, the CDR3 is TGTGCCAGGAGCCGCCGGGGGACAGGTTATCTTAACTATGGCTACACCTTC. The full variable domain, in which reference TRBV5-8 and TRBJ1-2 provide the parts outside the CDR3, is EAGVTQSPTHLIKTRGQQATLRCSPISGHTSVYWYQQALGLGLQFLLWYDEGEERNRGNFPPRFSGRQFPNYSSELNVNALELEDSALYLCARSRRGTGYLNYGYTFGSGTRLTVV.

This clonotype was detected ten times or more. The chain couples TRBV7-9 to TRBJ1-1; no clear D. The CDR3 covers 12 residues. Trimming pared 2 bases from V and 0 bases from J, leaving 1 base between. CDR1 is SEHNR, CDR2 FQNEAQ, per germline (reference sequence). In DNA form, the CDR3 reads TGTGCCAGCAGCTTAATGAACACTGAAGCTTTCTTT. It encodes CASSLMNTEAFF.

Comment on this clonotype: A junction boundary mismatches the germline segment, possibly from a read error. The rearrangement joins TRBV29-1 to TRBJ2-1; D might be TRBD1 or TRBD2, each matching 5 bases. The CDR3 contains 14 residues. Germline values: CDR1 SQVTM, CDR2 ANQGSEA. As DNA, the CDR3 is TGCGGCGTTGAAACCACATGGGGGATCGGTGAGCAGTTCTTC. It is translated as CGVETTWGIGEQFF.

By share, this clonotype ranks as medium-sized. This rearrangement joins TRBV11-2 to TRBJ2-1; D not resolved. Per germline, CDR1 SGHAT and CDR2 FQNNGV. Trimming removed 3 bases at V and 5 bases at J, with 5 bases between. This CDR3 region has 12 residues. The CDR3 region has the DNA TGTGCCAGCAGCTTCACAGACAATGAGCAGTTCTTC. Its protein is CASSFTDNEQFF.

Details on this clonotype: The CDR3 ends on some other residue instead of the conserved phenylalanine or tryptophan, so this is likely a read error. V is TRBV4-1 and J is TRBJ2-7; D not resolved. V was shortened by 0 bases and J by 3 bases, with 9 bases between the two germline ends. Germline V CDR1 and CDR2: MGHRA, YSYEKL. The length of the CDR3 is 14 residues. The CDR3 DNA is TGCGCCAGCAGCCAAGAGGGCATGGACTACGAGCAGTACCTC. Translated: CASSQEGMDYEQYL.

In this sample, this clonotype turned up many times. V and J are TRBV20-1 and TRBJ2-2; 10 positions agree with TRBD2. Germline lookup yields CDR1 DFQATT and CDR2 SNEGSKA (reference sequence). This CDR3 spans 17 amino acids. V trimming: 0 bases; J trimming: 7 bases; junction bases outside the gene matches: 11. The CDR3 region has the DNA TGCAGTGCTAGAGATCCGGCTAGCGGGAGTCTGGGCGGGGAGCTGTTTTTT. As protein: CSARDPASGSLGGELFF.

The DNA of the CDR3 is TGCGCCAGCAATCAGACCAGGCTAGTCAAAAACATTCAGTACTTC. Amino acids: CASNQTRLVKNIQYF. The chain joins TRBV23-1 to TRBJ2-4, with D unclear. TRBV23-1 is noted as an ORF with a role that remains uncertain. The CDR3 length is 15 residues. The V and J ends lost 7 bases and 3 bases respectively, with 16 bases between them.

Note on this clonotype: At one boundary the junction diverges from the germline segment, which might be a read error. The genes are TRBV11-1 and TRBJ2-2, with D perhaps given as TRBD1 or TRBD2 (5 bases each). Germline V gives CDR1 SGHAT, CDR2 FQDESV (reference sequence). The CDR3 extends over 14 amino acids. The CDR3 is CTTRPSLDTGDLFF. The CDR3 DNA sequence: TGTACCACCAGACCGAGCCTTGACACCGGGGACCTGTTTTTT.

As for this clonotype: An end of the junction differs from the germline gene, which may be a read error. The chain recombines TRBV6-5 with TRBJ2-1; D is uncertain. Per germline, CDR1 MNHEY and CDR2 SVGAGI. The CDR3 has 13 amino acids. CDR3 amino acids: CASSRSWYNEHFF. The CDR3 DNA is TGTGCCAGTAGCCGAAGCTGGTACAATGAGCATTTCTTC.

There are many counts of this clonotype. The V gene is TRBV6-6, the J gene TRBJ1-2; TRBD1 might be the D (6 bases). Germline V lookup: CDR1 MNHNY, CDR2 SVGAGI (reference sequence). The CDR3 runs 15 residues. The V end was cut by 0 bases, the J end by 3 bases, with 11 bases between. CDR3 region: CASSYSGRGDYGYTF. CDR3 coding DNA: TGTGCCAGCAGTTACTCCGGCAGGGGAGACTATGGCTACACCTTC.

Worth noting for this clonotype: The junction shows a germline mismatch at one end, possibly a read error. The chain combines TRBV29-1 with TRBJ2-7; the D gene is possibly TRBD2 (6 bases). CDR1 is SQVTM, CDR2 ANQGSEA, per germline. CDR3 length: 15 residues. CDR3 nucleotide sequence: TGCAGCGTCGCTTTCAACGTCGGGCCGCGGGGCGAGCACTACTTC. Protein product: CSVAFNVGPRGEHYF.

V and J are TRBV9 and TRBJ2-7; 9 bases are shared with TRBD2. Looked up from germline, CDR1 is SGDLS and CDR2 is YYNGEE. The V segment lost 1 base and the J segment 4 bases; nucleotides outside the gene matches: 12. The CDR3 covers 17 residues. The CDR3 region has the DNA TGTGCCAGCAGCGTAAACCCTCAGGCGGGAGGGAGGTACGAGCAGTACTTC. It translates to CASSVNPQAGGRYEQYF.

This clonotype has ten or more counts. CDR3 bases: TGCAGCGTTGGGGGGTACCAAGAGACCCAGTACTTC. Translating it yields CSVGGYQETQYF. This rearrangement joins TRBV29-1 to TRBJ2-5; the D gene could be TRBD1 or TRBD2 (5 bases each). V dropped 4 bases and J dropped 0 bases, with 6 bases sitting between them. This CDR3 contains 12 residues. Germline V gives CDR1 SQVTM, CDR2 ANQGSEA.

This sequence joins TRBV6-4 and TRBJ2-3; 10 positions agree with TRBD2. The CDR3 is made up of 15 amino acids. The V gene's germline CDR1 is MRHNA and CDR2 SNTAGT. Germline trimming cut 7 bases from V and 1 base from J; bases unmatched to any gene: 5. The CDR3, as DNA: TGTGCCAGCAATGCCGGGACTAGCGGCACAGATACGCAGTATTTT. As protein: CASNAGTSGTDTQYF.